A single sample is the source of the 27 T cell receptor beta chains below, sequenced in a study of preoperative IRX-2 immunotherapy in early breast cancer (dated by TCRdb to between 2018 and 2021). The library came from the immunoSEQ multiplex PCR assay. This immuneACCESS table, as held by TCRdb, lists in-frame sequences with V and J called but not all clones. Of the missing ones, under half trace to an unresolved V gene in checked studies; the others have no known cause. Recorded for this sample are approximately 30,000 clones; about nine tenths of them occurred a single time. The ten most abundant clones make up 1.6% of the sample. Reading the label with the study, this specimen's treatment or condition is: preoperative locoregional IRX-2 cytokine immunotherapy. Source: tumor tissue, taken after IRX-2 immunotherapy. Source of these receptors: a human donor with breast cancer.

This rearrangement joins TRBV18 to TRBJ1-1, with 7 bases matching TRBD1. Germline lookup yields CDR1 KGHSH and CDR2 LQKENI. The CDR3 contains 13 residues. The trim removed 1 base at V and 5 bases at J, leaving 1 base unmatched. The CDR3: CASSPQGQTEAFF. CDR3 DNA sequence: TGTGCCAGCTCACCACAGGGACAGACTGAAGCTTTCTTT.

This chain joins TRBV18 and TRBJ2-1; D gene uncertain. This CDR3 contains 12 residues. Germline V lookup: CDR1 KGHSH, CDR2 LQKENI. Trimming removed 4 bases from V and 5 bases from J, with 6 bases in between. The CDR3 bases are TGTGCCAGCTCACGGACGGACAATGAGCAGTTCTTC. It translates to CASSRTDNEQFF.

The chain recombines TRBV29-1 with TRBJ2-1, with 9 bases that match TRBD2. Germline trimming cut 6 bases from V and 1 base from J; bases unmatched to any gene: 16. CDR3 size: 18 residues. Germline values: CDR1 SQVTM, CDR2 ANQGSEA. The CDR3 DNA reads TGCAGCGTGAAGGGTCTAGCGGGGACCCCGGGGTCCTACAATGAGCAGTTCTTC. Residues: CSVKGLAGTPGSYNEQFF.

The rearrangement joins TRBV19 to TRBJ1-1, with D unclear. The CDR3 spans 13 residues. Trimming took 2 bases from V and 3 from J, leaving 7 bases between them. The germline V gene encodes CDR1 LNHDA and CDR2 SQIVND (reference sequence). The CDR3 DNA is TGTGCCAGTAGTATAAACGTATACACTGAAGCTTTCTTT. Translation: CASSINVYTEAFF.

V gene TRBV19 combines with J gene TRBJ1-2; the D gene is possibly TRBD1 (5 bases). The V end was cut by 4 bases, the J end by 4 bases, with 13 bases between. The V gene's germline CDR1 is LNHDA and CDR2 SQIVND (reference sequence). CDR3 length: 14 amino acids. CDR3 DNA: TGTGCCAGTAGTACCTCGACAGTGACCTATGGCTACACCTTC. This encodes CASSTSTVTYGYTF.

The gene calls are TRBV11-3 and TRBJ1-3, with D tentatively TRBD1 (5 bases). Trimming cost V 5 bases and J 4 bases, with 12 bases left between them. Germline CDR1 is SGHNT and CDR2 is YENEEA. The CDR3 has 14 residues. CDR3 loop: CASSHQGSGNTIYF. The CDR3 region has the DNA TGTGCCAGCAGCCATCAGGGTTCCGGAAACACCATATATTTT.

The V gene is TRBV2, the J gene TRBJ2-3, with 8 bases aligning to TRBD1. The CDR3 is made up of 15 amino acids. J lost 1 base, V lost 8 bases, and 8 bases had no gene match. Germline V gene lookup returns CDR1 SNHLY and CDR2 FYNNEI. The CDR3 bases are TGTGCCAGCTCGAGACAGGGGCTGGGCACAGATACGCAGTATTTT. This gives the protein CASSRQGLGTDTQYF.

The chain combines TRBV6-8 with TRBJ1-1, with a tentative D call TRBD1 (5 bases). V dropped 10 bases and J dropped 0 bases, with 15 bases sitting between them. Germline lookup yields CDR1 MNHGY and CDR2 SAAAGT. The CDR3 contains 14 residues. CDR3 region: CATGGIGVNTEAFF. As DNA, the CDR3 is TGTGCCACCGGGGGGATCGGCGTGAACACTGAAGCTTTCTTT.

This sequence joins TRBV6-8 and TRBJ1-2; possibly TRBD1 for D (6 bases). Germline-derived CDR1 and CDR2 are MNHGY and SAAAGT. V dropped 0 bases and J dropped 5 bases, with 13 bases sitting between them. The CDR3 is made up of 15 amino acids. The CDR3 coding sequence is TGTGCCAGCAGTTACTCCTCGGGGGCCGTATATGGCTACACCTTC. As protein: CASSYSSGAVYGYTF.

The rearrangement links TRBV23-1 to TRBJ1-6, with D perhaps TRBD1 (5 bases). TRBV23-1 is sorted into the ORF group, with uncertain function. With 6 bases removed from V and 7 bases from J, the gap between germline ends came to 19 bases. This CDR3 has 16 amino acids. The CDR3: CASSLLWGFGNSPLHF. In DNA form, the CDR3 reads TGCGCCAGCAGCCTCCTATGGGGGTTTGGAAATTCACCCCTCCACTTT.

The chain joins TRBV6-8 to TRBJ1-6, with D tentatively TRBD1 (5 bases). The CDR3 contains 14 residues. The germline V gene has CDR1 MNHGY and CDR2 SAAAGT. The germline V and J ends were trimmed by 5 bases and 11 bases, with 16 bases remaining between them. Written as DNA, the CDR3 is TGTGCCAGCAGTGACGGACCAGGGACTACACCCCTCCACTTT. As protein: CASSDGPGTTPLHF.

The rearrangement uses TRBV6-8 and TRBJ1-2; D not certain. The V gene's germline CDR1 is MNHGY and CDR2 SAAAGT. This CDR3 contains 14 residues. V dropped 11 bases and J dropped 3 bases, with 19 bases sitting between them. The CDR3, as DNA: TGTGCCGGAAGGTCCCTTTCAACCGACTATGGCTACACCTTC. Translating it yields CAGRSLSTDYGYTF.

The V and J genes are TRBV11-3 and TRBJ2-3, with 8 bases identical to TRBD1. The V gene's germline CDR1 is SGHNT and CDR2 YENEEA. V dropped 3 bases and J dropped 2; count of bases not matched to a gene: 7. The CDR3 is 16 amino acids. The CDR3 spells CASSLVAGGPTDTQYF. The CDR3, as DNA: TGTGCCAGCAGCTTGGTTGCAGGGGGCCCCACAGATACGCAGTATTTT.

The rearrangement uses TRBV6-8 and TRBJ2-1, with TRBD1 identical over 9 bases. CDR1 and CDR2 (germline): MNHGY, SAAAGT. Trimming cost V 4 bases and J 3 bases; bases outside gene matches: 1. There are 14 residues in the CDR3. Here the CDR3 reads CASSSGQGYNEQFF. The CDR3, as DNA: TGTGCCAGCAGTTCGGGACAGGGCTACAATGAGCAGTTCTTC.

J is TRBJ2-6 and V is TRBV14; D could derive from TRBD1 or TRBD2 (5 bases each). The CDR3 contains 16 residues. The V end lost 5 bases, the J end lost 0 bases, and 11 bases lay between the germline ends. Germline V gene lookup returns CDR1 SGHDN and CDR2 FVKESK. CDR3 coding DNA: TGTGCCAGCAGCTTTTCAGGGAGCTCTGGGGCCAACGTCCTGACTTTC. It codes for CASSFSGSSGANVLTF.

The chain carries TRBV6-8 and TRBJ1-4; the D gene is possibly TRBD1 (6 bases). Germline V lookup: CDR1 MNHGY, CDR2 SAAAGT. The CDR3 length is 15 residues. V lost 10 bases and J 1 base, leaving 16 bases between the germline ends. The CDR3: CAISAGGGTNEKLFF. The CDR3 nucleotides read TGTGCCATCAGCGCCGGGGGCGGAACTAATGAAAAACTGTTTTTT.

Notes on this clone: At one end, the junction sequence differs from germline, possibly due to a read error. Here the CDR3 reads CAISRTTGGWGDTQYF. In nucleotides, the CDR3 is TGTGCCATCAGTAGAACGACAGGGGGTTGGGGAGATACGCAGTATTTT. This sequence joins TRBV6-8 and TRBJ2-3, with 9 bases that match TRBD1. The CDR3 sequence is 16 residues long. Germline CDR1 MNHGY, CDR2 SAAAGT.

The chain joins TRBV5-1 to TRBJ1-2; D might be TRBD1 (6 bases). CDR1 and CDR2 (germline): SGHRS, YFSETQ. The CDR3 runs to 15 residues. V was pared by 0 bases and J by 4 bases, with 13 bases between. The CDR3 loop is CASSLALGATYGYTF. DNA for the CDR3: TGCGCCAGCAGCTTGGCCCTGGGGGCGACCTATGGCTACACCTTC. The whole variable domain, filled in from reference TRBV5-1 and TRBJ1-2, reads KAGVTQTPRYLIKTRGQQVTLSCSPISGHRSVSWYQQTPGQGLQFLFEYFSETQRNKGNFPGRFSGRQFSNSRSEMNVSTLELGDSALYLCASSLALGATYGYTFGSGTRLTVV.

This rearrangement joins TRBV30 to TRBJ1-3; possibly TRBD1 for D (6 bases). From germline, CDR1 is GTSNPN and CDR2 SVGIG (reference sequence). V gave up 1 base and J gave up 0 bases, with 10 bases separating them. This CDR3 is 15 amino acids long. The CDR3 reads CAWSAGTYSGNTIYF. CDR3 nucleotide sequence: TGTGCCTGGAGTGCCGGGACATACTCTGGAAACACCATATATTTT. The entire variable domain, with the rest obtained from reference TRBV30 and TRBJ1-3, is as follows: SQTIHQWPATLVQPVGSPLSLECTVEGTSNPNLYWYRQAAGRGLQLLFYSVGIGQISSEVPQNLSASRPQDRQFILSSKKLLLSDSGFYLCAWSAGTYSGNTIYFGEGSWLTVV.

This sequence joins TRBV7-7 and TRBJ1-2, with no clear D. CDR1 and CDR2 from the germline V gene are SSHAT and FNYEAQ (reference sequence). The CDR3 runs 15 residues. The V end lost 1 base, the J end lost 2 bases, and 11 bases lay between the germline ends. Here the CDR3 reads CASSLDNLGNYGYTF. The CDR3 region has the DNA TGTGCCAGCAGCTTAGATAACCTGGGGAACTATGGCTACACCTTC.

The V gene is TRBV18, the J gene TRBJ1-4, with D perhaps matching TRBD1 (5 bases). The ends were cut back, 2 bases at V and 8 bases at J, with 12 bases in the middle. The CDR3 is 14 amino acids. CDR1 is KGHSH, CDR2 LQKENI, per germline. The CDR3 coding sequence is TGTGCCAGCTCACCAACTGCGGAGGGGGAAAAACTGTTTTTT. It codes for CASSPTAEGEKLFF.

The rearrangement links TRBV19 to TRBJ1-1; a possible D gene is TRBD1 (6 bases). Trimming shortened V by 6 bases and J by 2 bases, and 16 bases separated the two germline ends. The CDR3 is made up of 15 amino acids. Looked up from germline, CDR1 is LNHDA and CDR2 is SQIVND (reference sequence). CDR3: CASSGQRFVNTEAFF. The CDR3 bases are TGTGCCAGTAGCGGACAGAGGTTCGTAAACACTGAAGCTTTCTTT.

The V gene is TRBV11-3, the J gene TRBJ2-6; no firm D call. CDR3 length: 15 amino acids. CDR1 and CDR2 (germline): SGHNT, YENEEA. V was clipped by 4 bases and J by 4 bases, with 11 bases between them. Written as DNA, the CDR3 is TGTGCCAGCAGCTCCCCAGACCTCGGGGCCAACGTCCTGACTTTC. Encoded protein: CASSSPDLGANVLTF. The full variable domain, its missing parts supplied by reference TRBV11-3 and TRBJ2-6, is EAGVVQSPRYKIIEKKQPVAFWCNPISGHNTLYWYLQNLGQGPELLIRYENEEAVDDSQLPKDRFSAERLKGVDSTLKIQPAELGDSAVYLCASSSPDLGANVLTFGAGSRLTVL.

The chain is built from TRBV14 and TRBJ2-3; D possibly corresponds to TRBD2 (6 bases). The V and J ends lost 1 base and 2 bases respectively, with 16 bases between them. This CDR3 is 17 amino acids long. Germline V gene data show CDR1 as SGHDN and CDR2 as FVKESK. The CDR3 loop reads CASSQGVLAHFTDTQYF. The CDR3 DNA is TGTGCCAGCAGCCAAGGTGTACTAGCACACTTCACAGATACGCAGTATTTT.

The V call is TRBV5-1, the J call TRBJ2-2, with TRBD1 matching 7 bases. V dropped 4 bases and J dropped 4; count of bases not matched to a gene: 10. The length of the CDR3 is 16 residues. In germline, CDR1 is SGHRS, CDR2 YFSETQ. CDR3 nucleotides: TGCGCCAGCAGCGGCGGACAGGAGGCGCGCACCGGGGAGCTGTTTTTT. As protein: CASSGGQEARTGELFF.

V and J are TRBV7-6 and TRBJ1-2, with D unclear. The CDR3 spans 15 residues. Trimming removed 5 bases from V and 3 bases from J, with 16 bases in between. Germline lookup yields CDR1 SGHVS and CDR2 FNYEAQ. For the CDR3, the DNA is TGTGCCAGCAGCCCCGCCCCTGGGGTAGACTATGGCTACACCTTC. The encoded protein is CASSPAPGVDYGYTF.

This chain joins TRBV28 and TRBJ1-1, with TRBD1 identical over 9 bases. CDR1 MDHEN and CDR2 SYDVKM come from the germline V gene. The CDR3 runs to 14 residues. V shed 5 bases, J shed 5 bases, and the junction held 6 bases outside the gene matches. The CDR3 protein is CASSRPGQGTEAFF. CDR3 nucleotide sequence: TGTGCCAGCAGTCGACCGGGACAGGGAACTGAAGCTTTCTTT.